The text below deals with one T cell receptor (beta chain). The antigen it binds to is not known. Base-call qualities are not available, and no considerably larger clone is one nucleotide away. Using the deep immunoSEQ assay, multiplex PCR amplified TCR CDR3 regions from genomic DNA. For each cell subset, the extracted genomic DNA was distributed evenly across all wells of several immunoSEQ 96-well plates, and each plate served as one replicate. For sorted subsets, around 200 ng genomic DNA, equal to some 28,000 T cell genomes, was loaded into each replicate PCR. Purified libraries were measured with a Qubit 3.0 fluorometer, size-checked on a Bioanalyzer 2100, and measured again with the KAPA Library Quantification kit. Each immunoSEQ 96-well plate was sequenced on its own single-read 150-cycle Illumina NextSeq 550 flow cell. The authors' analysis ran thus. Because only junctional sequences without quality scores were contained in the immunoSEQ output, filtering matching that applied to full-length reads could not be performed. To assign V/J genes and CDR3, sequences were annotated using PyIR, a Python wrapper for IgBLAST v1.9, with IMGT germline references. Any read was removed if the V/J assignment was weak (E-value above 1e-6), the CDR3 was missing, or the read contained stop codons, out-of-frame junctions, or ambiguous translated residues. V3J clonotypes were defined as sequences sharing an identical inferred V gene, J gene, and CDR3 amino acid sequence. To compute the percentage overlap between repertoires, the number of shared unique clonotypes was divided by the size of the smaller repertoire. Richness of each repertoire was evaluated using RTK rarefaction, the Chao1 estimator, and Recon v2.1 estimates of unobserved clonotypes. Generation probabilities were computed with OLGA for all TCRbeta clonotypes obtained by the gDNA method from a handful of donors. TCRdb retrieved this table from immuneACCESS and kept in-frame rearrangements only. Not all clones are present; in checked studies, unresolved V genes account for under half, and no reason is known for the remainder. That table gives V, J and clone size, and the DNA gave D and trimming. The sample table shows hundreds of thousands of clones, and roughly 96% are seen once. The biggest ten clones account for over 0.09% of the sample.

The CDR3 sequence holds 12 residues, the cysteine and phenylalanine included. Here the CDR3 DNA is all that survives: 36 bases in frame from base 1. V sheds 9 bases and J sheds 1 base, leaving 9 bases between their ends. CDR1 and CDR2 were assigned from the germline V gene as SGHRS and YFSETQ. This sample was taken from a study of shared clonotypes between healthy human individuals (dated by TCRdb to 2019 to 2021). Context from the whole study: A couple of women and three men aged 18 to 49 years were included in the cohort. For each donor, CD4 naive and CD4 memory were each run on three plates, CD8 naive on two plates, and CD8 memory on one plate. The study deeply sequenced blood TCR repertoires of roughly five healthy adults to estimate repertoire size and the extent of clonotype sharing between individuals. To increase sequencing depth and limit assay-specific biases, different laboratories used diverse techniques to prepare libraries and sequence TCR repertoires. Per donor, leukapheresis produced somewhere between about 0.9 and 9.5 billion PBMCs.

The paper's findings and limits, for the study overall: Estimated clonotype richness was generally larger for naive than for memory subsets. Even with the large sequencing depth, rarefaction of the sorted-subset datasets indicated that sequencing was incomplete. Based on pairwise subsampling, the degree of clonotype sharing among donors was expected to be affected by sequencing depth. Because the study included only a small number of donors, the genetic and exposure-history diversity represented was limited. When a few donors were compared, the shared fraction of clonotypes was 5% to 6.5% for naive CD4, around 4% for naive CD8, 2% to 2.5% for memory CD4, and 0.4% for memory CD8. Only blood was sampled, and tissue TCR repertoires likely differ from those in blood. Clonotypes shared by all four sorted-subset donors showed higher generation probabilities than non-shared clonotypes.

CD8 naive samples consisted of CD45RO-negative cells that were positively selected for CCR7, yielding a CD45RA+CCR7+ population without TemRA cells. The donors were healthy, HIV-negative adults with no recently reported acute infections or vaccinations. Every donor was a Caucasian adult residing in Nashville, Tennessee, USA. After blood collection by leukapheresis, PBMCs were isolated using Ficoll-Histopaque density gradient centrifugation and then cryopreserved in the vapor phase of liquid nitrogen. Analytical flow cytometry was used to check the purity and quantity of each magnetically sorted T cell population. Genomic DNA was isolated from each sorted fraction and quantified by UV absorbance on a Nanodrop 2000c.

The chain employs TRBV5-1 and TRBJ2-3; the D gene cannot be resolved reliably. The sample comprised naive CD8+ T cells sorted from blood. The cell subset or site label for this specimen denotes: CD45RA+CCR7+. The sequence was collected from a woman in her 30s in good health. CDR3 sequence: CATRNGTDTQYF. The nucleotide sequence reads as follows: TGCGCCACCCGCAACGGCACAGATACGCAGTATTTT.